This TCR beta chain was identified during a study of blood T cell repertoires in COVID-19. Looking at the study overall: COVID-19 samples from acute and convalescent phases originated in the United States, Italy and Spain. PBMCs, B-cell-depleted T cells, or T cells provided the cDNA or gDNA that made up the material.

Trimming pared 6 bases from V and 8 bases from J, leaving 13 bases between. The CDR3 length is 12 residues. CDR1 is SNHLY, CDR2 FYNNEI, per germline. Methods used by the authors: The assay estimated nucleated cells by amplifying reference gene primers. Here immunoSEQ multiplex PCR was the method, and the copy in TCRdb shows in-frame clones only, minus some. V, J and clone size were drawn from that table, and D and trimming were deduced from the DNA. The table lists some 120,000 clones, more than 65% of them singletons. This sequence originates from a woman in her 70s with acute or convalescent COVID-19. Specimen: peripheral blood. The rearrangement uses TRBV2 and TRBJ1-1; the D is unclear. The CDR3 loop reads CASSEMNIEAFF. The CDR3, as DNA: TGTGCCAGCAGCGAAATGAACATAGAAGCTTTCTTT.